This passage covers 11 T cell receptor beta chains from one sample sequenced in a study of blood T cell repertoires in COVID-19. The assay was immunoSEQ multiplex PCR, and TCRdb's table has in-frame clones only and misses some. In the table there are a few hundred thousand clones, approximately 83% of which are singletons. Input material: PBMCs or T cells enriched from blood (not recorded which). Receptors originate from a man in his thirties or forties who had recovered from COVID-19.

The chain's CDR3 is CAISDAEARAFF. CDR3 coding DNA: TGTGCCATCAGTGATGCGGAGGCGCGAGCTTTCTTT. The chain employs TRBV10-3 and TRBJ1-1; D is uncertain. The CDR3 spans 12 residues. Between the trimmed V and J ends, which lost 3 bases and 10 bases, there was a span of 12 bases. Germline CDR1 reads ENHRY; CDR2 reads SYGVKD.

The rearrangement joins TRBV29-1 to TRBJ1-2; weak D call: TRBD1 (6 bases). Germline-derived CDR1 and CDR2 are SQVTM and ANQGSEA. Trimming pared 4 bases from V and 1 base from J, leaving 10 bases between. This CDR3 contains 13 residues. CDR3 nucleotides: TGCAGCGTTGTAACAGGGTTTAACTATGGCTACACCTTC. It codes for CSVVTGFNYGYTF.

The rearrangement links TRBV6-1 to TRBJ2-5; TRBD1 might be the D (5 bases). The CDR3 consists of 16 residues. V dropped 4 bases and J dropped 1 base, with 16 bases sitting between them. Per germline, CDR1 MNHNS and CDR2 SASEGT. The CDR3 is CASSASGARPQETQYF. The CDR3 DNA sequence: TGTGCCAGCAGTGCAAGTGGGGCTAGGCCCCAAGAGACCCAGTACTTC.

The chain has TRBV4-3 and TRBJ2-2; 14 bases fit TRBD2. V lost 0 bases to trimming and J lost 4 bases; unmatched junction nucleotides: 4. This CDR3 spans 18 amino acids. CDR1 and CDR2 (germline): LGHNA, YSLEER. The CDR3 nucleotides are TGCGCCAGCAGCCAAGAGGTGACTAGCGGGGGGGCCACCGGGGAGCTGTTTTTT. Amino acids: CASSQEVTSGGATGELFF.

The table lists this clone with a count of one. The chain employs TRBV19 and TRBJ1-4; D possibly corresponds to TRBD1 (6 bases). Germline values: CDR1 LNHDA, CDR2 SQIVND (reference sequence). The CDR3 runs 14 residues. Trimming left V 1 base short and J 13 bases short, with 16 bases between. CDR3 in amino acids: CASSIVGQSGGLFF. For the CDR3, the DNA is TGTGCCAGTAGTATAGTAGGACAGAGTGGAGGACTGTTTTTT.

V and J are TRBV27 and TRBJ1-2; D is unclear. Germline assignment: CDR1 MNHEY and CDR2 SMNVEV (reference sequence). The CDR3 runs 14 residues. Trimming removed 4 bases from V and 3 bases from J, with 12 bases in between. In DNA, the CDR3 is TGTGCCAGCAGTTCGGGATACGGTGACTATGGCTACACCTTC. It codes for CASSSGYGDYGYTF.

A few counts support this clone. The chain combines TRBV6-5 with TRBJ1-4; D unresolved. CDR1 and CDR2 from the germline V gene are MNHEY and SVGAGI. Trimming pared 5 bases from V and 1 base from J, leaving 8 bases between. This CDR3 has 14 amino acids. The CDR3 is CASSPAGTNEKLFF. As DNA, the CDR3 is TGTGCCAGCAGTCCAGCAGGAACTAATGAAAAACTGTTTTTT.

This clone showed up just a few times. The gene calls are TRBV6-2 or TRBV6-3 and TRBJ1-2; D gene unclear. Trimming removed 5 bases at V and 1 base at J, with 8 bases between. CDR1 is MNHEY, CDR2 SVGEGT, per germline. The CDR3 covers 13 residues. This CDR3 reads CASSGPNNYGYTF. DNA for the CDR3: TGTGCCAGCAGTGGCCCCAATAACTATGGCTACACCTTC.

In this sample, this clone turned up a few times. This sequence joins TRBV4-2 and TRBJ2-1; 7 bases line up with TRBD2. The CDR3 extends over 17 amino acids. V was clipped by 4 bases and J by 6 bases; unmatched bases: 15. From germline, CDR1 is LGHNA and CDR2 YNFKEQ. CDR3 amino acids: CASSPLRSGESTNEQFF. The CDR3 DNA sequence: TGTGCCAGCAGCCCGTTAAGGAGCGGGGAATCCACCAATGAGCAGTTCTTC.

V and J are TRBV4-2 and TRBJ2-3, with 7 bases that match TRBD1. CDR1 and CDR2 (germline): LGHNA, YNFKEQ. V dropped 4 bases and J dropped 1; count of bases not matched to a gene: 14. The CDR3 contains 18 residues. The CDR3 region is CASSRVVNRGSGTDTQYF. In DNA form, the CDR3 reads TGTGCCAGCAGCCGAGTTGTCAACAGGGGAAGTGGCACAGATACGCAGTATTTT.

The J gene is TRBJ1-1, the V gene TRBV6-2 or TRBV6-3; D remains unclear. Trimming removed 5 bases from V and 6 bases from J, with 10 bases in between. Germline-derived CDR1 and CDR2 are MNHEY and SVGEGT. This CDR3 region has 12 residues. Written as DNA, the CDR3 is TGTGCCAGCAGTACTAGACGGGCTGAAGCTTTCTTT. This encodes CASSTRRAEAFF.